The sample holds a few counts of the clone carrying this T cell receptor (beta chain). Antigen unknown. TCRdb analysed the 5' RACE reads with MiXCR anew, one entry per CDR3 protein. The table has 1,500 to 2,000 distinct CDR3 sequences, roughly 16% seen once; the top ten hold about 30%. Germline trimming cut 0 bases from V and 7 bases from J; bases unmatched to any gene: 9. CDR3 length equals 16 residues. Germline assignment: CDR1 DFQATT and CDR2 SNEGSKA (reference sequence). Sample time point: sample taken at primary tumor resection. The record originates from a study of spatial heterogeneity in lung cancer. Study-level background: Beta-chain sequences consistently outnumbered alpha-chain sequences in detection.

General study findings and limits: Mutation tallies in tumors tracked expanded intratumoral alpha and beta TCR counts.

This chain joins TRBV20-1 and TRBJ2-1, with 10 bases fitting TRBD2. This clonotype originated in a female donor with early-stage non-small cell lung cancer. The specimen was lung tumor tissue, collected at surgery. The CDR3 DNA is TGCAGTGCTAGAGATAGGGCGGGACTAGCGACGAATGAGCAGTTCTTC. Its protein product is CSARDRAGLATNEQFF.